This T cell receptor beta chain was captured by sequencing in a study of T cell responses to AZD1222 COVID-19 vaccine. A word on this clone: Its target is not known.

Overall study results and limits: Mostly white British, mostly female donors; authors suggested clonal diversity may be underestimated. Recipients of two AZD1222 doses showed rising Spike-specific TCR breadth and depth. Baseline seropositivity occurred in only six or seven AZD1222 recipients.

Here immunoSEQ multiplex PCR was the method, and the copy in TCRdb shows in-frame clones only, minus some. The profile shows tens of thousands of clones, 92% of them singletons. V was cut by 4 bases and J by 2 bases, with 9 bases left in between. This CDR3 has 14 residues. Germline CDR1 is MNHNY and CDR2 is SVGAGI (reference sequence). The rearrangement joins TRBV6-6 to TRBJ1-3, with D perhaps matching TRBD1 (6 bases). The sequenced sample was peripheral blood, obtained on day 0 of AZD1222 vaccination. This clonotype was obtained from an adult in good health. The DNA for the CDR3 is TGTGCCAGCAGTTCCGACAGGACTGGAAACACCATATATTTT. This sequence encodes CASSSDRTGNTIYF.